A single sample is the source of the 8 T cell receptor beta chains below, sequenced in a study of HIV-infected patients and healthy controls. Alpha and beta constant-region primers primed reverse transcription of about 470 ng RNA. Separate chain-specific third strand synthesis with multiplexing indices produced the alpha and beta libraries. TCRdb recomputed calls from the 5' RACE reads with MiXCR, one row per CDR3 protein. The top ten clones hold around 10% of a sample with 18,000 or so distinct CDR3 sequences, 9% to 15% of them seen once. The repertoire came from unfractionated whole blood and reflected all unsorted peripheral T cells. Specimen: blood. The receptors derive from an adult in good health.

The rearrangement joins TRBV7-2 to TRBJ2-2; no clear D gene. The CDR3 is 12 amino acids. Per germline, CDR1 SGHTA and CDR2 FQGNSA. V dropped 4 bases and J dropped 3 bases, with 3 bases sitting between them. CDR3 region: CASSYYTGELFF. CDR3 sequence (DNA): TGTGCCAGCAGCTATTACACCGGGGAGCTGTTTTTT. The full variable domain, with the rest looked up from reference TRBV7-2 and TRBJ2-2, is GAGVSQSPSNKVTEKGKDVELRCDPISGHTALYWYRQSLGQGLEFLIYFQGNSAPDKSGLPSDRFSAERTGGSVSTLTIQRTQQEDSAVYLCASSYYTGELFFGEGSRLTVL.

This clonotype ranks as medium-sized. The gene calls are TRBV2 and TRBJ2-3, with D tentatively TRBD1 (6 bases). The germline V gene encodes CDR1 SNHLY and CDR2 FYNNEI. V lost 8 bases to trimming and J lost 3 bases, with 12 bases between them. This CDR3 comprises 13 residues. CDR3 coding DNA: TGTGCCAGCCTAACAGGGTGGACAGATACGCAGTATTTT. It yields the protein CASLTGWTDTQYF.

This clonotype is medium-sized within its sample. The V call is TRBV6-5, the J call TRBJ1-6; no reliable D call. Germline V CDR1 and CDR2: MNHEY, SVGAGI. V was cut by 6 bases and J by 7 bases, with 13 bases left in between. The CDR3 has 14 residues. CDR3 in amino acids: CASRPDGANSPLHF. DNA of the CDR3: TGTGCCAGCAGACCCGACGGTGCGAATTCACCCCTCCACTTT.

This clonotype was detected many times. This chain links TRBV7-3 with TRBJ2-2, with D unresolved. CDR3 length: 15 amino acids. Germline CDR1 and CDR2: SGHTA and FQGTGA. V gave up 5 bases and J gave up 6 bases, with 16 bases separating them. In nucleotides, the CDR3 is TGTGCCAGCAGCCTTACCCAGGTCGGGTCCGGGGAGCTGTTTTTT. Translating gives CASSLTQVGSGELFF.

Sample share makes this clonotype medium-sized. The junction does not match germline at one end; this may be a read error. This rearrangement joins TRBV4-1 to TRBJ2-1; 8 bases are shared with TRBD2. From germline, CDR1 is MGHRA and CDR2 YSYEKL. CDR3 length: 12 residues. CDR3 protein: CASSPPGLARIF. CDR3 bases: TGCGCCAGCAGCCCACCCGGACTAGCTCGGATCTTC.

V gene TRBV14 combines with J gene TRBJ1-1; D may be TRBD1 (6 bases). The CDR3 totals 15 residues. Trimming stripped 4 bases from V and 3 bases from J, with 15 bases between. Germline V CDR1 and CDR2: SGHDN, FVKESK. The CDR3: CASSLFGGPYTEAFF. CDR3 DNA sequence: TGTGCCAGCAGCCTCTTTGGGGGGCCATACACTGAAGCTTTCTTT.

This clonotype is classed as medium-sized. The chain joins TRBV20-1 to TRBJ1-1; TRBD1 agrees at 12 bases. Germline values: CDR1 DFQATT, CDR2 SNEGSKA (reference sequence). V trimming: 6 bases; J trimming: 11 bases; junction bases outside the gene matches: 13. This CDR3 contains 14 residues. The CDR3: CSADKGQGARGAFF. DNA for the CDR3: TGCAGTGCGGACAAGGGACAGGGGGCCCGGGGTGCTTTCTTT.

V and J are TRBV4-1 and TRBJ2-7, with D hard to call. CDR3 length: 14 residues. The ends were cut back, 0 bases at V and 3 bases at J, with 9 bases in the middle. Germline loops: CDR1 MGHRA, CDR2 YSYEKL. The CDR3 is CASSQDAAGYEQYF. The CDR3 DNA reads TGCGCCAGCAGCCAAGATGCTGCCGGCTACGAGCAGTACTTC.